This T cell receptor (beta chain) emerged from a study of blood T cell repertoires in COVID-19. The overall study: Sample material is recorded as cDNA or gDNA derived from T cells, B-cell-depleted T cells, or PBMCs.

The authors' processing: Using reference gene primer amplification, nucleated cell counts were estimated. This table comes from immunoSEQ multiplex PCR, and its TCRdb copy is limited to in-frame clones, with some not included. V and J calls plus clone size are reproduced from that table; the DNA served to infer D and trimming. The table includes some 57,000 clones, around 90% detected once. J was trimmed by 3 bases and V by 1 base; bases with no gene match: 1. This CDR3 is 13 amino acids long. CDR1 and CDR2 (germline): SQVTM, ANQGSEA. The clonotype was recovered from a man between 45 and 60 years old with active COVID-19. The chain employs TRBV29-1 and TRBJ2-7; 9 bases align to TRBD1. The specimen sequenced was peripheral blood. CDR3 sequence reads: CSVEGQGVYEQYF. The CDR3 DNA reads TGCAGCGTTGAAGGACAGGGGGTCTACGAGCAGTACTTC.